The 23 T cell receptor beta chains in this list originate from one sample, sequenced in a study of T-cell reconstitution after alpha-beta-depleted transplantation in children. The authors prepared the TCRbeta library with unique molecular identifiers. From the PCR reads, TCRdb called clonotypes with MiXCR, one entry per CDR3 protein. The repertoire holds about a million distinct CDR3 sequences, about 29% seen once, with about 28% in the top ten. The sample was PBMCs, mostly from graft donor cells, taken 360 days after TCRalphabeta/CD19-depleted stem cell transplant. These receptors originate from a boy under two years old who had a stem cell transplant for SCID, so the T cells may come from the graft donor.

This clonotype was recorded a few times. The chain has TRBV29-1 and TRBJ2-1; D perhaps matches TRBD2 (5 bases). V lost 4 bases to trimming and J lost 5 bases, with 9 bases between them. The CDR3 contains 12 residues. Germline values: CDR1 SQVTM, CDR2 ANQGSEA. The CDR3 loop reads CSVGGRNNEQFF. The CDR3 region has the DNA TGCAGCGTTGGCGGGCGTAACAATGAGCAGTTCTTC.

This clonotype was detected only a few times. The CDR3 loop reads CSATRTGTDTQYF. DNA of the CDR3: TGCAGTGCTACCCGGACGGGCACAGATACGCAGTATTTT. The chain couples TRBV20-1 to TRBJ2-3; D gene uncertain. Germline V gene sequence: CDR1 DFQATT, CDR2 SNEGSKA (reference sequence). The CDR3 length is 13 residues. The ends were cut back, 4 bases at V and 1 base at J, with 9 bases in the middle.

Regarding this clonotype: As the CDR3 is not closed by the conserved phenylalanine or tryptophan, this likely results from a read error. It is unclear where the CDR3 begins or ends on the DNA, so no DNA is shown, and the CDR3 is as TCRdb lists it. J is TRBJ2-1 and V is TRBV29-1; the D segment call TRBD1 is taken from the table without a DNA check. CDR1 and CDR2 from the germline V gene are SQVTM and ANQGSEA. The CDR3 has 13 residues if both end residues are counted. The CDR3 region is CSVGPWAGARPGL.

This clonotype has a handful of counts. This chain joins TRBV2 and TRBJ1-5; the D gene is possibly TRBD1 (6 bases). The germline V gene has CDR1 SNHLY and CDR2 FYNNEI. The CDR3 runs to 15 residues. V lost 6 bases to trimming and J lost 0 bases, with 12 bases between them. The CDR3 sequence: CASRDTGPSNQPQHF. CDR3 in DNA: TGTGCCAGCAGGGATACAGGGCCTAGCAATCAGCCCCAGCATTTT.

The chain has TRBV20-1 and TRBJ1-3; 9 bases align to TRBD1. The trim removed 3 bases at V and 2 bases at J, leaving 14 bases unmatched. Germline CDR1 is DFQATT and CDR2 is SNEGSKA (reference sequence). CDR3 length equals 18 residues. The CDR3 loop reads CSASGWGLTGGPGNTIYF. The CDR3 DNA reads as TGCAGTGCTAGTGGTTGGGGCCTGACAGGGGGGCCTGGAAACACCATATATTTT.

This clonotype was detected a few times. The CDR3 sequence: CASSQLTGAYNEQFF. CDR3 DNA sequence: TGTGCCAGTAGCCAGTTGACGGGGGCCTACAATGAGCAGTTCTTC. The chain carries TRBV19 and TRBJ2-1; D may be TRBD2 (6 bases). Germline V gives CDR1 LNHDA, CDR2 SQIVND (reference sequence). V was cut by 6 bases and J by 2 bases, with 14 bases left in between. This CDR3 has 15 amino acids.

V is TRBV5-1 and J is TRBJ2-1, with a possible D match to TRBD2 (5 bases). Germline V CDR1 and CDR2: SGHRS, YFSETQ. V shed 2 bases and J shed 8 bases, with 8 bases lying between them. This CDR3 spans 12 amino acids. The CDR3: CASSFEGYEQFF. The DNA for the CDR3 is TGCGCCAGCAGCTTTGAGGGATATGAGCAGTTCTTC.

J is TRBJ2-7 and V is TRBV20-1; D gene uncertain. Trimming removed 1 base from V and 2 bases from J, with 9 bases in between. The germline CDR1 and CDR2 sequences are DFQATT and SNEGSKA (reference sequence). The CDR3 covers 13 residues. The CDR3 here is CSARVAGTYEQYF. The CDR3 nucleotides read TGCAGTGCTAGAGTAGCTGGTACCTACGAGCAGTACTTC.

The CDR3 sequence is CASSEGPGEGAWEQYF. The CDR3 nucleotides are TGTGCCAGCAGTGAAGGTCCGGGAGAGGGGGCCTGGGAGCAGTACTTC. The chain recombines TRBV25-1 with TRBJ2-7; D is perhaps TRBD1 (7 bases). The CDR3 spans 16 residues. V was clipped by 2 bases and J by 7 bases, with 21 bases between them. Per germline, CDR1 MGHDK and CDR2 SYGVNS.

The chain joins TRBV28 to TRBJ2-3; 13 bases align to TRBD2. Germline-derived CDR1 and CDR2 are MDHEN and SYDVKM. Trimming removed 4 bases from V and 0 bases from J; junction bases left unmatched: 10. CDR3 size: 19 residues. The CDR3 DNA is TGTGCCAGCAGTTCGCCAAGGGGACTAGCGGGATCTAGCACAGATACGCAGTATTTT. Its protein is CASSSPRGLAGSSTDTQYF. The full variable domain, with the rest looked up from reference TRBV28 and TRBJ2-3, is DVKVTQSSRYLVKRTGEKVFLECVQDMDHENMFWYRQDPGLGLRLIYFSYDVKMKEKGDIPEGYSVSREKKERFSLILESASTNQTSMYLCASSSPRGLAGSSTDTQYFGPGTRLTVL.

CDR3 amino acids: CSAREIQGGNQPQHF. The DNA for the CDR3 is TGCAGTGCTAGAGAGATACAGGGAGGAAATCAGCCCCAGCATTTT. The rearrangement uses TRBV20-1 and TRBJ1-5; D might be TRBD1 (6 bases). CDR1 and CDR2 (germline): DFQATT, SNEGSKA (reference sequence). CDR3 length equals 15 residues. V dropped 0 bases and J dropped 4 bases, with 13 bases sitting between them.

This clonotype was observed many times. This chain connects TRBV12-3 or TRBV12-4 to TRBJ2-2, with a possible D match to TRBD1 (5 bases). The CDR3 spans 15 residues. Trimming left V 10 bases short and J 2 bases short, with 17 bases between. The CDR3 loop is CATARQTINTGELFF. In DNA form, the CDR3 reads TGTGCCACTGCCCGACAGACGATTAACACCGGGGAGCTGTTTTTT.

This clonotype was observed a handful of times. The J gene is TRBJ1-1, the V gene TRBV12-3 or TRBV12-4; D gene ambiguous. Trimming left V 4 bases short and J 0 bases short, with 15 bases between. This CDR3 is built from 16 residues. The CDR3 sequence is CASSSQATIMNTEAFF. The CDR3 nucleotides read TGTGCCAGCAGTTCTCAGGCTACCATAATGAACACTGAAGCTTTCTTT.

This clonotype was seen more than once but under ten times. The chain employs TRBV24-1 and TRBJ2-3; D is perhaps TRBD1 (5 bases). V lost 4 bases, J lost 3 bases, and 19 bases lay in between. Germline CDR1 and CDR2: KGHDR and SFDVKD. The CDR3 has 17 amino acids. CDR3 sequence reads: CATSDTHRFGDTDTQYF. CDR3 in DNA: TGTGCCACCAGTGACACTCACAGGTTTGGAGATACAGATACGCAGTATTTT.

This chain uses TRBV3-1 with TRBJ2-7; D possibly corresponds to TRBD2 (5 bases). Germline V CDR1 and CDR2: LGHDT, YNNKEL (reference sequence). This CDR3 region has 14 residues. Trimming left V 0 bases short and J 4 bases short, with 10 bases between. CDR3: CASSQDVEVYEQYF. The CDR3 DNA reads TGTGCCAGCAGCCAAGATGTGGAGGTTTACGAGCAGTACTTC.

The CDR3 bases are TGTGCCAGCAGCTTAGCCACTTTGAGGGACAATATTCGTGGCGAGACCCAGTACTTC. Translating it yields CASSLATLRDNIRGETQYF. The V gene is TRBV7-9, the J gene TRBJ2-5; tentative D call: TRBD1 (6 bases). Trimming took off 0 bases at V and 5 bases at J, with 25 bases between the two ends. Germline-derived CDR1 and CDR2 are SEHNR and FQNEAQ (reference sequence). The CDR3 contains 19 residues.

In this sample, this clonotype turned up many times. The chain couples TRBV20-1 to TRBJ2-1; D is possibly TRBD1 (5 bases). Germline V gene data show CDR1 as DFQATT and CDR2 as SNEGSKA (reference sequence). This CDR3 contains 12 residues. Trimming removed 6 bases at V and 7 bases at J, with 13 bases between. The CDR3 DNA is TGCAGTGCAATGACAGTTTGGAATGAGCAGTTCTTC. Protein product: CSAMTVWNEQFF.

This clonotype was observed a few times. This chain connects TRBV20-1 to TRBJ1-2; D not certain. Germline CDR1 reads DFQATT; CDR2 reads SNEGSKA (reference sequence). CDR3 length equals 15 residues. V lost 0 bases and J lost 5, with 16 bases in between. The CDR3 coding sequence is TGCAGTGCTAGAGAAACCTTCGGAGTGGAGTATGGCTACACCTTC. The encoded protein is CSARETFGVEYGYTF.

This clonotype was seen more than once but under ten times. The chain uses TRBV20-1 and TRBJ2-5, with D perhaps matching TRBD2 (5 bases). Trimming removed 1 base from V and 5 bases from J, with 11 bases in between. Per germline, CDR1 DFQATT and CDR2 SNEGSKA (reference sequence). This CDR3 spans 13 amino acids. The CDR3 reads CSARAGLVETQYF. The CDR3 coding sequence is TGCAGTGCTAGAGCCGGACTGGTCGAGACCCAGTACTTC.

The V gene is TRBV5-1, the J gene TRBJ2-3, with a possible D match to TRBD1 (5 bases). This CDR3 contains 15 residues. Trimming shortened V by 5 bases and J by 3 bases, and 16 bases separated the two germline ends. CDR1 SGHRS and CDR2 YFSETQ come from the germline V gene. In DNA, the CDR3 is TGCGCCAGCAGGGTACAAGGGGCGCGGACAGATACGCAGTATTTT. As protein: CASRVQGARTDTQYF.

This clonotype was detected only a few times. The V call is TRBV10-3, the J call TRBJ2-7; D possibly corresponds to TRBD1 (5 bases). Trimming stripped 8 bases from V and 2 bases from J, with 10 bases between. The CDR3 has 12 amino acids. Per germline, CDR1 ENHRY and CDR2 SYGVKD. CDR3 region: CAISQGTYEQYF. DNA for the CDR3: TGTGCCATCTCGCAGGGAACCTACGAGCAGTACTTC.

J is TRBJ2-3 and V is TRBV4-1; TRBD2 might be the D (6 bases). This CDR3 has 13 amino acids. V was trimmed by 3 bases and J by 7 bases, leaving 11 bases between them. Germline assignment: CDR1 MGHRA and CDR2 YSYEKL. CDR3 nucleotide sequence: TGCGCCAGCAGCCAGTTTGGGAGGCATACGCAGTATTTT. Translated, it gives CASSQFGRHTQYF.

V is TRBV7-9 and J is TRBJ1-3, with D hard to call. CDR3 length equals 14 residues. The germline CDR1 and CDR2 sequences are SEHNR and FQNEAQ (reference sequence). Trimming removed 3 bases at V and 0 bases at J, with 6 bases between. CDR3 loop: CASSFGISGNTIYF. CDR3 DNA sequence: TGTGCCAGCAGCTTCGGGATCTCTGGAAACACCATATATTTT.